This passage covers 14 T cell receptor beta chains from one sample sequenced in a study of control samples from healthy donors and cancer patients. Profiled with immunoSEQ multiplex PCR; TCRdb holds only in-frame clones, not every one. This table holds about 60,000 clones, under 95% found once. Sequenced: PBMCs. The origin of the receptors is a man in his forties or fifties with colorectal cancer.

This clone has only one observation. V is TRBV4-2 and J is TRBJ1-3; D is undetermined. This CDR3 contains 16 residues. Per the germline V gene, CDR1 is LGHNA and CDR2 is YNFKEQ. V was cut by 0 bases and J by 0 bases, with 9 bases left in between. Here the CDR3 DNA reads TGTGCCAGCAGCCAAGACCTACTCAACTCTGGAAACACCATATATTTT. It is translated as CASSQDLLNSGNTIYF.

The chain uses TRBV4-3 and TRBJ1-2; a possible D gene is TRBD1 (5 bases). Trimming took 1 base from V and 8 from J, leaving 20 bases between them. The CDR3 is made up of 16 amino acids. Germline V gives CDR1 LGHNA, CDR2 YSLEER. In nucleotides, the CDR3 is TGCGCCAGCAGCCAAGCAACCGGGACGGCTACGAGGGGCTACACCTTC. Its protein product is CASSQATGTATRGYTF.

V and J are TRBV7-9 and TRBJ1-3; no clear D gene. Germline V gene lookup returns CDR1 SEHNR and CDR2 FQNEAQ (reference sequence). The CDR3 length is 12 residues. Trimming left V 1 base short and J 4 bases short, with 2 bases between. CDR3 DNA: TGTGCCAGCAGCTTAGACGGAAACACCATATATTTT. It codes for CASSLDGNTIYF.

The rearrangement joins TRBV11-2 to TRBJ1-1; 8 bases fit TRBD1. Trimming cost V 5 bases and J 1 base; bases outside gene matches: 6. This CDR3 has 15 residues. CDR1 SGHAT and CDR2 FQNNGV come from the germline V gene. The CDR3 DNA reads TGTGCCAGCAGCCCCAGGACAGGGAGGAACACTGAAGCTTTCTTT. Protein: CASSPRTGRNTEAFF.

The chain carries TRBV7-2 and TRBJ2-3, with 7 bases identical to TRBD1. CDR1 and CDR2 (germline): SGHTA, FQGNSA. After removal of 5 bases from V and 4 bases from J, the junction contained 12 bases not matched to a gene. The CDR3 sequence is 16 residues long. Here the CDR3 DNA reads TGTGCCAGCAGCCCGAAAAGGCCAGGGGGTTCAGATACGCAGTATTTT. Its translation: CASSPKRPGGSDTQYF. The whole variable domain, filled in from reference TRBV7-2 and TRBJ2-3, reads GAGVSQSPSNKVTEKGKDVELRCDPISGHTALYWYRQSLGQGLEFLIYFQGNSAPDKSGLPSDRFSAERTGGSVSTLTIQRTQQEDSAVYLCASSPKRPGGSDTQYFGPGTRLTVL.

The chain combines TRBV5-1 with TRBJ2-5; no clear D. This CDR3 comprises 11 residues. The germline V and J ends were trimmed by 3 bases and 7 bases, with 7 bases remaining between them. Per the germline V gene, CDR1 is SGHRS and CDR2 is YFSETQ. The CDR3 region is CASSSLGTQYF. The CDR3, as DNA: TGCGCCAGCAGCTCCTTGGGGACCCAGTACTTC.

The rearrangement links TRBV12-3 or TRBV12-4 to TRBJ1-3; D gene ambiguous. This CDR3 spans 13 amino acids. Trimming shortened V by 3 bases and J by 7 bases, and 10 bases separated the two germline ends. CDR3 bases: TGTGCCAGCAGTTTTTATCTCCGGAACACCATATATTTT. This sequence encodes CASSFYLRNTIYF.

The V gene is TRBV5-6, the J gene TRBJ2-2; no firm D call. The CDR3 consists of 13 residues. With 5 bases removed from V and 6 bases from J, the gap between germline ends came to 11 bases. In germline, CDR1 is SGHDT, CDR2 YYEEEE. In DNA form, the CDR3 reads TGTGCCAGCAGTCCCCCCGTCGCCGGGGAGCTGTTTTTT. It is translated as CASSPPVAGELFF.

The rearrangement links TRBV3-1 (or the pseudogene TRBV3-2) to TRBJ2-7; D remains unclear. Looked up from germline, CDR1 is LGHDT and CDR2 is YNNKEL (reference sequence). Trimming took off 0 bases at V and 6 bases at J, with 9 bases between the two ends. The CDR3 is 13 amino acids. The CDR3 is CASSQDVKGEQYF. The CDR3 region has the DNA TGTGCCAGCAGCCAAGATGTTAAAGGCGAGCAGTACTTC.

This rearrangement joins TRBV5-1 to TRBJ1-1; D remains ambiguous. The germline V gene encodes CDR1 SGHRS and CDR2 YFSETQ. The germline V and J ends were trimmed by 0 bases and 4 bases, with 13 bases remaining between them. There are 15 residues in the CDR3. The CDR3, as DNA: TGCGCCAGCAGCTTGGACGAAGGGAGAAGCACTGAAGCTTTCTTT. Its protein product is CASSLDEGRSTEAFF. The complete variable domain, with remaining parts taken from reference TRBV5-1 and TRBJ1-1, reads KAGVTQTPRYLIKTRGQQVTLSCSPISGHRSVSWYQQTPGQGLQFLFEYFSETQRNKGNFPGRFSGRQFSNSRSEMNVSTLELGDSALYLCASSLDEGRSTEAFFGQGTRLTVV.

The rearrangement links TRBV6-2 or TRBV6-3 to TRBJ1-4; no definite D call. Germline CDR1 is MNHEY and CDR2 is SVGEGT. The CDR3 is 16 residues long. The V end was cut by 0 bases, the J end by 6 bases, with 14 bases between. Written as DNA, the CDR3 is TGTGCCAGCAGTTACTCGTCTTTCCCCGTGGATGAAAAACTGTTTTTT. Amino acids: CASSYSSFPVDEKLFF.

This clone came up a few times. V and J are TRBV5-1 and TRBJ2-2; D gene unclear. Germline CDR1 SGHRS, CDR2 YFSETQ. V gave up 0 bases and J gave up 5 bases, with 11 bases separating them. The CDR3 is 15 residues long. The CDR3 coding sequence is TGCGCCAGCAGCTTGGAGACGGTTTGGACCGGGGAGCTGTTTTTT. This codes for CASSLETVWTGELFF. The variable domain in full, completed from reference TRBV5-1 and TRBJ2-2, reads KAGVTQTPRYLIKTRGQQVTLSCSPISGHRSVSWYQQTPGQGLQFLFEYFSETQRNKGNFPGRFSGRQFSNSRSEMNVSTLELGDSALYLCASSLETVWTGELFFGEGSRLTVL.

The V and J genes are TRBV7-9 and TRBJ2-5, with TRBD1 matching 9 bases. Per the germline V gene, CDR1 is SEHNR and CDR2 is FQNEAQ (reference sequence). The CDR3 loop spans 15 amino acids. V shed 0 bases, J shed 5 bases, and the junction held 4 bases outside the gene matches. CDR3: CASSLAQGATETQYF. CDR3 bases: TGTGCCAGCAGCTTAGCACAGGGGGCGACTGAGACCCAGTACTTC.

This clone was seen a single time. This CDR3 is CASSQDFRRPGANVLTF. The DNA of the CDR3 is TGTGCCAGCAGCCAAGATTTTAGACGTCCGGGGGCCAACGTCCTGACTTTC. The chain links TRBV3-1 (or the pseudogene TRBV3-2) to TRBJ2-6, with D unclear. The CDR3 runs 17 residues. V was pared by 0 bases and J by 4 bases, with 13 bases between. Germline CDR1 and CDR2: LGHDT and YNNKEL (reference sequence).